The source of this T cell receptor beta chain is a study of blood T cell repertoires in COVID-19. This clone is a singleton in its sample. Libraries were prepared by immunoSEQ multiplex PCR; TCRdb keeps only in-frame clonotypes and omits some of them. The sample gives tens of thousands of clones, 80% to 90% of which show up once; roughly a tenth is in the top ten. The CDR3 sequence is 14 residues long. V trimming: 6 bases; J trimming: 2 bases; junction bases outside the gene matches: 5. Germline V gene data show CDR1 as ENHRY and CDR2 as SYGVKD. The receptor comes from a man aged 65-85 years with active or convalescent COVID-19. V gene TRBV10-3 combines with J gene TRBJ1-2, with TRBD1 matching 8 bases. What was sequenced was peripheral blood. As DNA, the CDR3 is TGTGCCATCAGCCAACGACAGGGGAACTATGGCTACACCTTC. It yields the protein CAISQRQGNYGYTF.